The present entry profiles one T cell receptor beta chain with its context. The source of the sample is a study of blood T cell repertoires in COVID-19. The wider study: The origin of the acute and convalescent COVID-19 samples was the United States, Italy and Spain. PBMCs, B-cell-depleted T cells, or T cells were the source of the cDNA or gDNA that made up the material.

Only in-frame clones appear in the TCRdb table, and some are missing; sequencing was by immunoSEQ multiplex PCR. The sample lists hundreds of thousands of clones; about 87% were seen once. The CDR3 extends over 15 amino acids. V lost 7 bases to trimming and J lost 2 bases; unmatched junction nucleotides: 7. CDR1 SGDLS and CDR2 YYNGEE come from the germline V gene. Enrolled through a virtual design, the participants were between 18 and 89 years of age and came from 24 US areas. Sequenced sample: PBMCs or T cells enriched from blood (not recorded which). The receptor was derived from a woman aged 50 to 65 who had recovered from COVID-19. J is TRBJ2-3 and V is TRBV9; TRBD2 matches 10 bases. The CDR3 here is CASQQTSGFTDTQYF. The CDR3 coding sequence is TGTGCCAGCCAACAGACTAGCGGGTTCACAGATACGCAGTATTTT.